These 29 T cell receptor beta chains were sequenced from one sample in a study of spatial heterogeneity in lung cancer. TCRdb reanalysed the 5' RACE reads using MiXCR and keeps one entry per CDR3 protein. The table includes roughly 10,000 distinct CDR3 sequences, 20% to 25% detected once. Time point indicated: blood at routine non-recurrence follow-up after resection. The sequences come from PBMCs, collected at follow-up. The receptors were sampled from a male donor with early-stage non-small cell lung cancer.

This clonotype is labeled medium-sized. This chain joins TRBV28 and TRBJ2-7, with D perhaps TRBD2 (6 bases). V was pared by 7 bases and J by 9 bases, with 19 bases between. Germline CDR1 MDHEN, CDR2 SYDVKM. The CDR3 spans 13 residues. CDR3 region: CASNRDFPIGQYF. The CDR3 nucleotides are TGTGCCAGCAACCGGGACTTCCCCATTGGGCAGTACTTC.

The chain is built from TRBV2 and TRBJ1-1; 10 bases are shared with TRBD1. Germline CDR1 reads SNHLY; CDR2 reads FYNNEI. This CDR3 region has 16 residues. Trimming took 1 base from V and 0 from J; bases not matched to a gene: 2. CDR3 DNA sequence: TGTGCCAGCAGTGAAGGGGACAGGGGCATGAACACTGAAGCTTTCTTT. Translated, it gives CASSEGDRGMNTEAFF.

This clonotype was counted at least ten times. This chain links TRBV24-1 with TRBJ1-5; D is unclear. This CDR3 comprises 15 residues. V lost 4 bases and J 2 bases, leaving 11 bases between the germline ends. The V gene's germline CDR1 is KGHDR and CDR2 SFDVKD. Here the CDR3 DNA reads TGTGCCACCAGTGAGGGAGGACGGGGCAATCAGCCCCAGCATTTT. This translates into CATSEGGRGNQPQHF.

This clonotype is classed as medium-sized. The chain is built from TRBV28 and TRBJ2-3; TRBD2 aligns across 10 bases. The junction had 3 bases not matched to a gene; V was cut back by 6 bases and J by 0 bases. CDR1 is MDHEN and CDR2 is SYDVKM in the germline V gene. This CDR3 has 15 amino acids. The CDR3 coding sequence is TGTGCCAGCAGCCTAGCGGGAGTGAGCACAGATACGCAGTATTTT. Protein sequence: CASSLAGVSTDTQYF.

The rearrangement joins TRBV13 to TRBJ2-1; weak D call: TRBD1 (6 bases). The CDR3 contains 17 residues. Trimming shortened V by 5 bases and J by 3 bases, and 20 bases separated the two germline ends. In germline, CDR1 is PRHDT, CDR2 FYEKMQ (reference sequence). The CDR3: CASSPDTGNLGYNEQFF. In DNA form, the CDR3 reads TGTGCCAGCAGCCCAGACACAGGGAATTTAGGCTACAATGAGCAGTTCTTC.

This clonotype has at least ten counts. The chain's CDR3 is CASSRLVQETQYF. The CDR3 region has the DNA TGCGCCAGCAGCCGCCTGGTCCAAGAGACCCAGTACTTC. The chain carries TRBV4-1 and TRBJ2-5; no firm D call. The length of the CDR3 is 13 residues. The germline V and J ends were trimmed by 4 bases and 1 base, with 7 bases remaining between them. The germline V gene encodes CDR1 MGHRA and CDR2 YSYEKL.

This clonotype was seen a handful of times. The chain links TRBV5-1 to TRBJ1-4; D call uncertain. The CDR3 covers 16 residues. With 0 bases removed from V and 4 bases from J, the gap between germline ends came to 13 bases. Germline V gene sequence: CDR1 SGHRS, CDR2 YFSETQ. CDR3 nucleotide sequence: TGCGCCAGCAGCTTGGCGGGGAGTGCGCGTAATGAAAAACTGTTTTTT. Translated: CASSLAGSARNEKLFF.

This clonotype was counted at least ten times. This chain connects TRBV7-9 to TRBJ1-3, with 7 bases lining up with TRBD1. CDR1 and CDR2 from the germline V gene are SEHNR and FQNEAQ (reference sequence). This CDR3 contains 16 residues. The V segment lost 0 bases and the J segment 0 bases; nucleotides outside the gene matches: 2. Here the CDR3 reads CASSLAGQYSGNTIYF. CDR3 nucleotides: TGTGCCAGCAGCTTAGCGGGACAGTACTCTGGAAACACCATATATTTT. Combining the CDR3 with reference TRBV7-9 and TRBJ1-3 gives the whole variable domain DTGVSQNPRHKITKRGQNVTFRCDPISEHNRLYWYRQTLGQGPEFLTYFQNEAQLEKSRLLSDRFSAERPKGSFSTLEIQRTEQGDSAMYLCASSLAGQYSGNTIYFGEGSWLTVV.

This clonotype is categorized as medium-sized. The V and J genes are TRBV28 and TRBJ1-4, with D perhaps matching TRBD1 (5 bases). V lost 2 bases and J lost 6, with 10 bases in between. CDR1 is MDHEN and CDR2 is SYDVKM in the germline V gene. The CDR3 is 14 residues long. Written as DNA, the CDR3 is TGTGCCAGCAGTTTACAGGGAGTCTATGAAAAACTGTTTTTT. It encodes CASSLQGVYEKLFF.

This clonotype was observed at least ten times. The rearrangement uses TRBV20-1 and TRBJ1-6, with 7 bases aligning to TRBD1. Germline trimming cut 4 bases from V and 6 bases from J; bases unmatched to any gene: 9. Germline V CDR1 and CDR2: DFQATT, SNEGSKA (reference sequence). This CDR3 has 15 amino acids. The CDR3 nucleotides read TGCAGTGCTACCCCCTGGGCAGGGGGTAATTCACCCCTCCACTTT. Its protein product is CSATPWAGGNSPLHF.

This clonotype was found many times. The V gene is TRBV9, the J gene TRBJ2-1; D not resolved. V was clipped by 2 bases and J by 4 bases, with 4 bases between them. Germline CDR1 is SGDLS and CDR2 is YYNGEE. This CDR3 comprises 12 residues. In DNA, the CDR3 is TGTGCCAGCAGCGTGGGGTACAATGAGCAGTTCTTC. Protein product: CASSVGYNEQFF.

J is TRBJ1-6 and V is TRBV5-1, with D possibly matching TRBD1 (5 bases). CDR1 and CDR2 from the germline V gene are SGHRS and YFSETQ. The germline V and J ends were trimmed by 0 bases and 7 bases, with 11 bases remaining between them. The CDR3 is made up of 15 amino acids. The chain's CDR3 is CASSLDGARNSPLHF. CDR3 coding DNA: TGCGCCAGCAGCTTGGACGGGGCTAGAAATTCACCCCTCCACTTT.

The chain joins TRBV4-3 to TRBJ2-1; D is possibly TRBD1 or TRBD2 (6 bases each). V lost 0 bases to trimming and J lost 0 bases, with 21 bases between them. From germline, CDR1 is LGHNA and CDR2 YSLEER. The CDR3 runs 20 residues. This chain's CDR3 is CASSQDQGTAGRDSYNEQFF. The CDR3 nucleotides read TGCGCCAGCAGCCAAGATCAGGGGACGGCGGGAAGGGACTCCTACAATGAGCAGTTCTTC.

This clonotype was counted a few times. The chain recombines TRBV30 with TRBJ2-2; tentatively, D is TRBD1 or TRBD2 (6 bases each). The V end was cut by 0 bases, the J end by 5 bases, with 10 bases between. This CDR3 spans 14 amino acids. CDR1 GTSNPN and CDR2 SVGIG come from the germline V gene (reference sequence). The CDR3 coding sequence is TGTGCCTGGAGTGTACAGGGAGGAACCGGGGAGCTGTTTTTT. Translation gives CAWSVQGGTGELFF.

This clonotype is judged medium-sized. This sequence joins TRBV7-2 and TRBJ2-4; D is perhaps TRBD1 (5 bases). The CDR3 runs 16 residues. Trimming took 1 base from V and 0 from J, leaving 10 bases between them. Germline V lookup: CDR1 SGHTA, CDR2 FQGNSA. CDR3 coding DNA: TGTGCCAGCAGCTTAGGCAGGGCCTTAGCCAAAAACATTCAGTACTTC. This encodes CASSLGRALAKNIQYF. Combining the CDR3 with reference TRBV7-2 and TRBJ2-4 gives the whole variable domain GAGVSQSPSNKVTEKGKDVELRCDPISGHTALYWYRQSLGQGLEFLIYFQGNSAPDKSGLPSDRFSAERTGGSVSTLTIQRTQQEDSAVYLCASSLGRALAKNIQYFGAGTRLSVL.

The table lists this clonotype with a few counts. The V gene is TRBV28, the J gene TRBJ1-1, with a tentative D call TRBD1 (5 bases). There are 16 residues in the CDR3. Germline CDR1 and CDR2: MDHEN and SYDVKM. V lost 3 bases and J lost 2, with 16 bases in between. The CDR3 here is CASSFQLGERNTEAFF. The CDR3 DNA sequence: TGTGCCAGCAGTTTTCAGCTGGGGGAACGCAACACTGAAGCTTTCTTT.

In this sample, this clonotype turned up many times. The J gene is TRBJ2-3, the V gene TRBV28; 8 nucleotides align to TRBD2. Germline V gives CDR1 MDHEN, CDR2 SYDVKM. The V and J ends lost 5 bases and 14 bases, in that order; junction bases with no gene match: 9. This CDR3 is 12 amino acids long. CDR3 nucleotide sequence: TGTGCCAGCAGTACCAGCGGGAGTCCTCCGTATTTT. This translates into CASSTSGSPPYF. The full variable domain, with the rest looked up from reference TRBV28 and TRBJ2-3, is DVKVTQSSRYLVKRTGEKVFLECVQDMDHENMFWYRQDPGLGLRLIYFSYDVKMKEKGDIPEGYSVSREKKERFSLILESASTNQTSMYLCASSTSGSPPYFGPGTRLTVL.

This clonotype was counted ten times or more. The chain is built from TRBV7-2 and TRBJ2-1, with 10 bases identical to TRBD1. This CDR3 is built from 16 residues. The V and J ends lost 4 bases and 2 bases, in that order; junction bases with no gene match: 5. Germline V gene sequence: CDR1 SGHTA, CDR2 FQGNSA. The CDR3 sequence is CASSSSGTGAYNEQFF. Here the CDR3 DNA reads TGTGCCAGCAGCTCCTCCGGGACAGGGGCCTACAATGAGCAGTTCTTC.

Ten or more counts support this clonotype. This chain uses TRBV29-1 with TRBJ2-5; 10 bases map to TRBD2. Losses at the gene ends were 6 bases for V and 9 bases for J; bases not matched to a gene: 10. CDR3 length: 13 residues. Germline lookup yields CDR1 SQVTM and CDR2 ANQGSEA. This CDR3 is CSVVLSGRGAQYF. Here the CDR3 DNA reads TGCAGCGTGGTCCTCAGCGGGAGGGGGGCCCAGTACTTC. Full variable domain (outside the CDR3, taken from reference TRBV29-1 and TRBJ2-5): SAVISQKPSRDICQRGTSLTIQCQVDSQVTMMFWYRQQPGQSLTLIATANQGSEATYESGFVIDKFPISRPNLTFSTLTVSNMSPEDSSIYLCSVVLSGRGAQYFGPGTRLLVL.

The genes are TRBV14 and TRBJ2-1, with TRBD1 matching 8 bases. Germline V gives CDR1 SGHDN, CDR2 FVKESK. There are 14 residues in the CDR3. The J segment lost 7 bases and the V segment lost 4 bases, leaving 6 bases of the junction unmatched. This chain's CDR3 is CASSPRTGLNEQFF. CDR3 coding DNA: TGTGCCAGCAGCCCCCGGACAGGGCTGAATGAGCAGTTCTTC.

This clonotype has only a few counts. The chain carries TRBV10-3 and TRBJ2-1; D may be TRBD1 or TRBD2 (6 bases each). Per the germline V gene, CDR1 is ENHRY and CDR2 is SYGVKD. This CDR3 has 13 residues. The V end was cut by 9 bases, the J end by 10 bases, with 19 bases between. The DNA of the CDR3 is TGTGCCATAACGAATCTGGGGGCGGGGGAGCAGTTCTTC. Translated: CAITNLGAGEQFF.

This clonotype was observed a few times. The chain employs TRBV11-2 and TRBJ2-1, with D unclear. Germline V CDR1 and CDR2: SGHAT, FQNNGV. Trimming left V 0 bases short and J 9 bases short, with 6 bases between. The CDR3 is 12 residues long. CDR3 sequence (DNA): TGTGCCAGCAGCTTAGAAACCGGTGAGCAGTTCTTC. Encoded protein: CASSLETGEQFF.

This clonotype was counted at least ten times. This chain connects TRBV4-2 to TRBJ2-2, with 8 bases lining up with TRBD2. J was trimmed by 4 bases and V by 2 bases; bases with no gene match: 12. There are 18 residues in the CDR3. Germline CDR1 reads LGHNA; CDR2 reads YNFKEQ. The CDR3 protein is CASSQINHGGDSTGELFF. DNA for the CDR3: TGTGCCAGCAGCCAAATAAACCACGGGGGGGACTCCACCGGGGAGCTGTTTTTT.

The rearrangement uses TRBV28 and TRBJ2-1, with TRBD2 matching over 7 bases. The V gene end was trimmed by 2 bases and the J gene end by 6 bases; junction bases not matched to a gene: 1. The CDR3 loop spans 13 amino acids. The germline CDR1 and CDR2 sequences are MDHEN and SYDVKM. The CDR3 DNA is TGTGCCAGCAGTTTAGGACTAGTCAATGAGCAGTTCTTC. Its translation: CASSLGLVNEQFF.

This clonotype is medium-sized. V is TRBV27 and J is TRBJ1-2; 9 bases agree with TRBD1. This CDR3 comprises 16 residues. CDR1 and CDR2 (germline): MNHEY, SMNVEV (reference sequence). V shed 4 bases and J 0 bases; nucleotides not matched to a gene: 6. In nucleotides, the CDR3 is TGTGCCAGCAGTTCCACGACAGGGGGTGCTAACTATGGCTACACCTTC. This codes for CASSSTTGGANYGYTF.

This chain links TRBV29-1 with TRBJ2-1; 11 nucleotides match TRBD2. CDR3 length: 15 amino acids. CDR1 is SQVTM and CDR2 is ANQGSEA in the germline V gene. The J segment lost 0 bases and the V segment lost 2 bases, leaving 0 bases of the junction unmatched. The CDR3 here is CSVETSGGSYNEQFF. The CDR3 coding sequence is TGCAGCGTTGAAACTAGCGGGGGCTCCTACAATGAGCAGTTCTTC.

The rearrangement joins TRBV3-1 to TRBJ2-5; D not certain. The V and J ends lost 2 bases and 2 bases respectively, with 9 bases between them. CDR3 length: 14 residues. Germline V gene data show CDR1 as LGHDT and CDR2 as YNNKEL (reference sequence). The CDR3 reads CASSQSGSQETQYF. The CDR3 DNA is TGTGCCAGCAGCCAAAGTGGGTCACAAGAGACCCAGTACTTC.

The chain combines TRBV20-1 with TRBJ2-5, with TRBD2 matching 8 bases. Germline V gene lookup returns CDR1 DFQATT and CDR2 SNEGSKA (reference sequence). There are 15 residues in the CDR3. Unmatched junction bases numbered 10, after V lost 3 bases and J lost 4 bases. The CDR3 nucleotides read TGCAGTGCTAGCGAGGGACTAGGTTTTCGAGAGACCCAGTACTTC. As protein: CSASEGLGFRETQYF.

This clonotype was seen ten or more times. The chain has TRBV28 and TRBJ2-3, with 8 bases lining up with TRBD2. There are 14 residues in the CDR3. CDR1 and CDR2 (germline): MDHEN, SYDVKM. Trimming took 7 bases from V and 2 from J; bases not matched to a gene: 5. CDR3 DNA sequence: TGTGCCAGCATGAGCGGGGGCTCCACAGATACGCAGTATTTT. The encoded protein is CASMSGGSTDTQYF.